This T cell receptor beta chain originates from a study of blood T cell repertoires in COVID-19. Whole-study context: T cells, B-cell-depleted T cells, or PBMCs supplied cDNA or gDNA.

As handled by the study authors: The assay estimated nucleated cells by amplifying reference gene primers. Produced via immunoSEQ multiplex PCR; TCRdb's table is partial and in-frame only. V and J calls and clone size are as listed in that table; D and trimming were resolved from the DNA. The table shows 240,000 or so clones, with roughly 80% occurring only once. The CDR3 is 17 amino acids. V gave up 6 bases and J gave up 2 bases; unmatched junction bases: 10. The germline CDR1 and CDR2 sequences are ENHRY and SYGVKD. The TCR originated in a woman of 80 years or more with acute or convalescent COVID-19. The source material was peripheral blood. The chain joins TRBV10-3 to TRBJ2-5; 12 positions agree with TRBD1. The CDR3: CAISRVGTGGVQETQYF. CDR3 in DNA: TGTGCCATCAGCCGCGTTGGGACAGGGGGCGTTCAAGAGACCCAGTACTTC.